This T cell receptor (beta chain) was captured in a study of cytomegalovirus exposure and HLA in healthy donors. Study findings and constraints: Productive rates of about 87% or about 30% were seen for most TCR beta V segments in an earlier analysis. Presence/absence analyses assumed roughly uniform sequencing depth across donors, which may not hold. One variant, a missense change in DCLRE1C, was linked in a later analysis to TCR beta V- and J-gene trimming. Association with HLA alleles at 0.05 false discovery rate was found for approximately 18,000 TCR beta sequences in a later analysis.

Note on this clone: Antigen specificity is unknown.

PCR employed 60 Vbeta and 13 Jbeta primers. The assay was immunoSEQ multiplex PCR, and TCRdb's table has in-frame clones only and misses some. In the table there are approximately 170,000 clones, roughly 80% of which are singletons. Trimming stripped 1 base from V and 0 bases from J, with 10 bases between. The CDR3 covers 15 residues. CDR1 is SGHTA, CDR2 FQGNSA, per germline. Sequencing was done on a sample of PBMCs. J is TRBJ2-7 and V is TRBV7-2; D unresolved. The sequence was obtained from a male donor in good health and CMV-seronegative. The CDR3 DNA is TGTGCCAGCAGCTTAGTCCGTCTGTACTCCTACGAGCAGTACTTC. This gives the protein CASSLVRLYSYEQYF.